This is a list of T cell receptor beta chains from one sample in a study of T cells in Graves' hyperthyroidism and ophthalmopathy. TCRdb fed the multiplex PCR reads into MiXCR, producing one record per CDR3 protein. The repertoire consists of more than 450,000 distinct CDR3 sequences, with 15% to 20% occurring once and the leading ten covering about 50%. Sequences were obtained from blood. The source is a man in his forties or fifties with Graves' ophthalmopathy. Both conserved end residues are part of each CDR3. Each record gives: CDR3 protein, J gene, V gene, CDR3 length.

CDR3 protein: CASSPGEMNTEAFF
J gene: TRBJ1-1
V gene: TRBV18
CDR3 length: 14

CDR3 protein: CASRGRDLIF
J gene: TRBJ2-1
V gene: TRBV6-1
CDR3 length: 10

CDR3 protein: CASTGSLSSYEQYF
J gene: TRBJ2-7
V gene: TRBV6-2/TRBV6-3
CDR3 length: 14

CDR3 protein: CASTEGGAPDTQYF
J gene: TRBJ2-3
V gene: TRBV6-2/TRBV6-3
CDR3 length: 14

CDR3 protein: CASSPSRASDTRTSVGYNEQFF
J gene: TRBJ2-1
V gene: TRBV7-2
CDR3 length: 22

CDR3 protein: CASSPSGTSYNEQFF
J gene: TRBJ2-1
V gene: TRBV3-1
CDR3 length: 15

CDR3 protein: CASSTTGGSEAFF
J gene: TRBJ1-1
V gene: TRBV28
CDR3 length: 13

CDR3 protein: CASSLARAGGPNNEQFF
J gene: TRBJ2-1
V gene: TRBV5-1
CDR3 length: 17

CDR3 protein: CASSVRRQGGNYEQYF
J gene: TRBJ2-7
V gene: TRBV11-2
CDR3 length: 16

CDR3 protein: CSASILSGRAGELFF
J gene: TRBJ2-2
V gene: TRBV20-1
CDR3 length: 15

CDR3 protein: CASSHGQTYGYTF
J gene: TRBJ1-2
V gene: TRBV3-1
CDR3 length: 13

CDR3 protein: CATSRKQIGASGANVLTF
J gene: TRBJ2-6
V gene: TRBV15
CDR3 length: 18

CDR3 protein: CATRVGAGSWEQYF
J gene: TRBJ2-7
V gene: TRBV15
CDR3 length: 14

CDR3 protein: CASVGLAGGVLAYEQYF
J gene: TRBJ2-7
V gene: TRBV2
CDR3 length: 17

CDR3 protein: CALGQYNEKLFF
J gene: TRBJ1-4
V gene: TRBV30
CDR3 length: 12

CDR3 protein: CSAKRLAIPYNEQFF
J gene: TRBJ2-1
V gene: TRBV20-1
CDR3 length: 15

CDR3 protein: CASSFGSGAVDEQFF
J gene: TRBJ2-1
V gene: TRBV12-3/TRBV12-4
CDR3 length: 15

CDR3 protein: CASSSRGGQGTGELFF
J gene: TRBJ2-2
V gene: TRBV7-3
CDR3 length: 16

CDR3 protein: CASSSGLAGTYEQYF
J gene: TRBJ2-7
V gene: TRBV5-6
CDR3 length: 15

CDR3 protein: CASSDRVKETQYF
J gene: TRBJ2-5
V gene: TRBV7-2
CDR3 length: 13

CDR3 protein: CASSFSDRGPTGELFF
J gene: TRBJ2-2
V gene: TRBV11-3
CDR3 length: 16

CDR3 protein: CASIRQGARTGELFF
J gene: TRBJ2-2
V gene: TRBV12-3/TRBV12-4
CDR3 length: 15

CDR3 protein: CASAPQASTMNTEAFF
J gene: TRBJ1-1
V gene: TRBV18
CDR3 length: 16

CDR3 protein: CASSLVGGMQETQYF
J gene: TRBJ2-5
V gene: TRBV5-1
CDR3 length: 15

CDR3 protein: CASSLKGLAAYEQYF
J gene: TRBJ2-7
V gene: TRBV18
CDR3 length: 15

CDR3 protein: CASSGEGETQYF
J gene: TRBJ2-5
V gene: TRBV7-9
CDR3 length: 12

CDR3 protein: CASSPNLRGYTF
J gene: TRBJ1-2
V gene: TRBV12-3/TRBV12-4
CDR3 length: 12

CDR3 protein: CASSTTGEAFF
J gene: TRBJ1-1
V gene: TRBV6-2/TRBV6-3
CDR3 length: 11

CDR3 protein: CASSFQGDPEQYF
J gene: TRBJ2-7
V gene: TRBV27
CDR3 length: 13

CDR3 protein: CSAKSGFTDTQYF
J gene: TRBJ2-3
V gene: TRBV20-1
CDR3 length: 13

CDR3 protein: CSASQREGTDTQYF
J gene: TRBJ2-3
V gene: TRBV20-1
CDR3 length: 14

CDR3 protein: CSAGTPRGSPLHF
J gene: TRBJ1-6
V gene: TRBV20-1
CDR3 length: 13

CDR3 protein: CSAQTSGGYEQYF
J gene: TRBJ2-7
V gene: TRBV20-1
CDR3 length: 13

CDR3 protein: CSVSPASDTQYF
J gene: TRBJ2-3
V gene: TRBV20-1
CDR3 length: 12

CDR3 protein: CASSPQGPNEQFF
J gene: TRBJ2-1
V gene: TRBV6-1
CDR3 length: 13

CDR3 protein: CASSSGTSGIDTQYF
J gene: TRBJ2-3
V gene: TRBV27
CDR3 length: 15

CDR3 protein: CTSSLVMGSSNYGYTF
J gene: TRBJ1-2
V gene: TRBV6-5
CDR3 length: 16

CDR3 protein: CASSGDGLFTEAFF
J gene: TRBJ1-1
V gene: TRBV6-1
CDR3 length: 14

CDR3 protein: CASSLVPGLADSTDTQYF
J gene: TRBJ2-3
V gene: TRBV5-1
CDR3 length: 18

CDR3 protein: CASSLSNTGSNQPQHF
J gene: TRBJ1-5
V gene: TRBV27
CDR3 length: 16

CDR3 protein: CASEQGAGGMGNEQFF
J gene: TRBJ2-1
V gene: TRBV2
CDR3 length: 16

CDR3 protein: CASSLRLDSAGELFF
J gene: TRBJ2-2
V gene: TRBV7-9
CDR3 length: 15

CDR3 protein: CASSPRGTGGQAGGGYTF
J gene: TRBJ1-2
V gene: TRBV9
CDR3 length: 18

CDR3 protein: CASITSRTGRGQPQHF
J gene: TRBJ1-5
V gene: TRBV28
CDR3 length: 16

CDR3 protein: CASSAGRALYEQYF
J gene: TRBJ2-7
V gene: TRBV2
CDR3 length: 14

CDR3 protein: CSARFAGGRTDTQYF
J gene: TRBJ2-3
V gene: TRBV20-1
CDR3 length: 15

CDR3 protein: CASSQDSGRGDGYTF
J gene: TRBJ1-2
V gene: TRBV4-2
CDR3 length: 15

CDR3 protein: CSAARGQDGYTF
J gene: TRBJ1-2
V gene: TRBV20-1
CDR3 length: 12

CDR3 protein: CASSLIPLGLINEKLFF
J gene: TRBJ1-4
V gene: TRBV28
CDR3 length: 17

CDR3 protein: CAWSVGPRGLYGYTF
J gene: TRBJ1-2
V gene: TRBV30
CDR3 length: 15